These 13 T cell receptor beta chains were all obtained from the same sample, sequenced in a study of blood T cell repertoires in COVID-19. The assay was immunoSEQ multiplex PCR, and TCRdb's table has in-frame clones only and misses some. This sample has around 250,000 clones, with around 78% found just once. Material: peripheral blood. Receptor source: a man aged 60-69 years who had recovered from COVID-19.

This clone showed up just once. V and J are TRBV30 and TRBJ1-1; D call uncertain. CDR3 length: 14 residues. The germline V and J ends were trimmed by 1 base and 0 bases, with 9 bases remaining between them. Germline values: CDR1 GTSNPN, CDR2 SVGIG (reference sequence). The CDR3 nucleotides are TGTGCCTGGAGTGGACTGCTCATGAACACTGAAGCTTTCTTT. Protein: CAWSGLLMNTEAFF.

The rearrangement uses TRBV30 and TRBJ2-7; 7 nucleotides match TRBD1. With V trimmed by 3 bases and J by 4 bases, 3 bases remained unmatched. The CDR3 runs 12 residues. The germline CDR1 and CDR2 sequences are GTSNPN and SVGIG (reference sequence). For the CDR3, the DNA is TGTGCCTGGAGAGGCAGGGGGTACGAGCAGTACTTC. As protein: CAWRGRGYEQYF.

This clone was counted once. V usage is TRBV5-4 and J usage is TRBJ2-1; TRBD2 aligns across 13 bases. The ends lost 5 bases at V and 6 bases at J; junction bases unmatched: 5. The CDR3 has 15 amino acids. Germline CDR1 reads SGHNT; CDR2 reads YYREEE (reference sequence). The chain's CDR3 is CASRNTSGRGNEQFF. CDR3 DNA sequence: TGTGCCAGCAGGAACACTAGCGGGAGGGGCAATGAGCAGTTCTTC.

The chain couples TRBV3-1 (or the pseudogene TRBV3-2) to TRBJ2-5; D remains ambiguous. Germline assignment: CDR1 LGHDT and CDR2 YNNKEL (reference sequence). CDR3 length: 14 residues. V shed 2 bases and J shed 0 bases, with 7 bases lying between them. In DNA, the CDR3 is TGTGCCAGCAGCCAACGGCGGAACCAAGAGACCCAGTACTTC. As protein: CASSQRRNQETQYF.

This clone turned up a few times. The V gene is TRBV5-1, the J gene TRBJ1-3; D call uncertain. Germline loops: CDR1 SGHRS, CDR2 YFSETQ. This CDR3 region has 13 residues. Trimming cost V 3 bases and J 0 bases, with 4 bases left between them. The CDR3 reads CASSYSSGNTIYF. CDR3 DNA: TGCGCCAGCAGCTACAGCTCTGGAAACACCATATATTTT.

The table lists this clone with a count of one. This chain joins TRBV19 and TRBJ2-7; 10 bases are a match to TRBD1. Trimming took 3 bases from V and 4 from J; bases not matched to a gene: 6. CDR1 is LNHDA, CDR2 SQIVND, per germline (reference sequence). This CDR3 comprises 15 residues. The chain's CDR3 is CASSIRDRGPYEQYF. CDR3 DNA sequence: TGTGCCAGTAGTATCCGGGACAGGGGACCTTACGAGCAGTACTTC.

This clone was counted between two and nine times. This CDR3 reads CASRSPGDYTF. In DNA form, the CDR3 reads TGTGCCAGCAGATCGCCGGGGGACTACACCTTC. The chain links TRBV2 to TRBJ1-2; tentative D call: TRBD1 (5 bases). The CDR3 length is 11 residues. CDR1 and CDR2 from the germline V gene are SNHLY and FYNNEI. Between the trimmed V and J ends, which lost 6 bases and 10 bases, there was a span of 12 bases.

V gene TRBV5-1 combines with J gene TRBJ1-5; 7 bases match TRBD1. V lost 2 bases to trimming and J lost 3 bases; unmatched junction nucleotides: 5. Germline V gene sequence: CDR1 SGHRS, CDR2 YFSETQ. This CDR3 region has 15 residues. CDR3 in amino acids: CASSFGTVPNQPQHF. CDR3 nucleotide sequence: TGCGCCAGCAGCTTCGGGACAGTCCCCAATCAGCCCCAGCATTTT. The full variable domain, completed using reference TRBV5-1 and TRBJ1-5, is KAGVTQTPRYLIKTRGQQVTLSCSPISGHRSVSWYQQTPGQGLQFLFEYFSETQRNKGNFPGRFSGRQFSNSRSEMNVSTLELGDSALYLCASSFGTVPNQPQHFGDGTRLSIL.

V gene TRBV5-6 combines with J gene TRBJ2-4; D is possibly TRBD2 (5 bases). Germline CDR1 and CDR2: SGHDT and YYEEEE. This CDR3 comprises 16 residues. Deletions cut 4 bases from V and 0 bases from J, with 14 bases between. In DNA form, the CDR3 reads TGTGCCAGCAGCCAAGGTGCCGGGGTAGCCAAAAACATTCAGTACTTC. It translates to CASSQGAGVAKNIQYF. The variable domain in full, with the rest retrieved from reference TRBV5-6 and TRBJ2-4, is DAGVTQSPTHLIKTRGQQVTLRCSPKSGHDTVSWYQQALGQGPQFIFQYYEEEERQRGNFPDRFSGHQFPNYSSELNVNALLLGDSALYLCASSQGAGVAKNIQYFGAGTRLSVL.

V and J are TRBV3-1 (or the pseudogene TRBV3-2) and TRBJ2-1; D might be TRBD2 (6 bases). The ends were cut back, 4 bases at V and 6 bases at J, with 16 bases in the middle. Looked up from germline, CDR1 is LGHDT and CDR2 is YNNKEL (reference sequence). The CDR3 contains 15 residues. The CDR3 reads CASSPPGRGVNEQFF. CDR3 in DNA: TGTGCCAGCAGCCCTCCCGGGAGAGGGGTCAATGAGCAGTTCTTC.

The chain joins TRBV11-3 to TRBJ2-1; 8 bases fit TRBD2. V lost 2 bases, J lost 9 bases, and 6 bases stayed unmatched. The CDR3 is made up of 14 amino acids. Germline V CDR1 and CDR2: SGHNT, YENEEA. The CDR3 bases are TGTGCCAGCAGCTTACGGCGGGCGGGAGGTGAGCAGTTCTTC. This codes for CASSLRRAGGEQFF.

The chain employs TRBV4-1 and TRBJ2-5; D is perhaps TRBD1 (6 bases). This CDR3 comprises 15 residues. V lost 4 bases, J lost 2 bases, and 14 bases lay in between. Germline assignment: CDR1 MGHRA and CDR2 YSYEKL. This chain's CDR3 is CASSLSQGFQETQYF. The CDR3 region has the DNA TGCGCCAGCAGCCTCTCTCAGGGGTTTCAAGAGACCCAGTACTTC.

This chain links TRBV9 with TRBJ2-3; 7 bases match TRBD2. The V gene end was trimmed by 0 bases and the J gene end by 2 bases; junction bases not matched to a gene: 6. The CDR3 is made up of 16 amino acids. In germline, CDR1 is SGDLS, CDR2 YYNGEE. The CDR3 nucleotides read TGTGCCAGCAGCGTAGGGGCTAGCGGAACCACAGATACGCAGTATTTT. Amino acids: CASSVGASGTTDTQYF. The complete variable domain, with remaining parts taken from reference TRBV9 and TRBJ2-3, reads DSGVTQTPKHLITATGQRVTLRCSPRSGDLSVYWYQQSLDQGLQFLIQYYNGEERAKGNILERFSAQQFPDLHSELNLSSLELGDSALYFCASSVGASGTTDTQYFGPGTRLTVL.